This paragraph reports one T cell receptor (beta chain). Its recognized antigen is unknown. The junction differs from germline at one of its ends, possibly a read error. These data belong to a study of T-cell reconstitution after alpha-beta-depleted transplantation in children (dated by TCRdb to about 2016). At the level of the whole study: T-cell immune reconstitution after TCRalphabeta/CD19-depleted allogeneic hematopoietic cell transplantation in children was quantitatively tracked in the study by means of TCR repertoire profiling.

The germline V gene (reference sequence) supplies CDR1 LNHNV and CDR2 YYDKDF. The CDR3 runs 16 residues from the cysteine to the phenylalanine. Only the CDR3 part of the read is kept: 48 bases, read in frame from the first base. Preparation of the library involved PCR. Sequencing was performed on an Illumina HiSeq 2500. To normalize quantification of the TCRbeta repertoire, the TCR libraries were built with molecular barcoding that relied on unique molecular identifiers. Through fastp at Q25 and MiXCR, TCRdb rebuilt clones from the public reads, retaining in-frame beta chains. Duplicate CDR3 protein sequences are folded into a single record with the most common DNA and genes. Counted in this sample were about 240,000 distinct CDR3 sequences; 9.5% to 15% of them appeared once. The top ten clones comprise roughly 2.8% of the sample.

Sequenced here: PBMCs from the stem cell graft donor, sampled from the stem cell graft. The sequence was obtained from a human donor who donated a stem cell graft to a child with acute lymphoblastic leukemia. The sequence links TRBV15 to TRBJ1-3, with a tentative D gene TRBD1 over 6 matching bases. The CDR3 sequence is CTTSRRDISLENTIYF. The nucleotide sequence reads as follows: TGTACCACCAGCAGGCGGGACATCTCTCTGGAAAACACCATATATTTT.